One sample yielded the 11 T cell receptor beta chains listed below, sequenced in a study of cytomegalovirus exposure and HLA in healthy donors. In the PCR, 60 Vbeta and 13 Jbeta primers were used. Clones were sequenced by immunoSEQ multiplex PCR, and TCRdb holds only the in-frame ones, with some missing. Of some 33,000 clones listed, less than 70% are singletons. Input material: PBMCs. The receptors stem from a man aged 45-65 years in good health and CMV-seropositive.

This clone was detected only a few times. The chain has TRBV10-3 and TRBJ1-1; no definite D call. V was shortened by 8 bases and J by 1 base, with 11 bases between the two germline ends. CDR3 length: 13 residues. The germline V gene encodes CDR1 ENHRY and CDR2 SYGVKD. The CDR3 protein is CAIGQVPNTEAFF. For the CDR3, the DNA is TGTGCCATCGGTCAGGTCCCGAACACTGAAGCTTTCTTT.

The chain employs TRBV6-5 and TRBJ1-1; maybe TRBD1 (5 bases). Germline V gene data show CDR1 as MNHEY and CDR2 as SVGAGI. CDR3 length: 11 residues. V dropped 8 bases and J dropped 7 bases, with 11 bases sitting between them. CDR3 sequence reads: CASRGDVEAFF. The CDR3 DNA follows: TGTGCCAGCCGGGGGGACGTTGAAGCTTTCTTT.

J is TRBJ1-6 and V is TRBV7-2; D gene unclear. Germline V CDR1 and CDR2: SGHTA, FQGNSA. The CDR3 covers 12 residues. V was pared by 5 bases and J by 10 bases, with 9 bases between. Written as DNA, the CDR3 is TGTGCCAGCAGCCCCACCGGGTCACCCCTCCACTTT. It codes for CASSPTGSPLHF.

This clone appeared a single time. This chain joins TRBV7-9 and TRBJ2-5; D is uncertain. V lost 1 base, J lost 4 bases, and 10 bases lay in between. CDR1 is SEHNR, CDR2 FQNEAQ, per germline (reference sequence). This CDR3 comprises 14 residues. The DNA of the CDR3 is TGTGCCAGCAGCTTAGGTACGGTTGGAGAGACCCAGTACTTC. Its protein product is CASSLGTVGETQYF.

This clone was observed a single time. The chain's CDR3 is CASSFGGLQPQHF. CDR3 nucleotides: TGTGCCAGCAGCTTCGGGGGGCTGCAGCCCCAGCATTTT. The chain links TRBV5-6 to TRBJ1-5; D may be TRBD1 (6 bases). The CDR3 has 13 residues. V lost 2 bases to trimming and J lost 7 bases, with 10 bases between them. Germline CDR1 SGHDT, CDR2 YYEEEE.

The rearrangement links TRBV9 to TRBJ1-3; no clear D. CDR3 size: 12 residues. Germline CDR1 SGDLS, CDR2 YYNGEE. V was cut by 3 bases and J by 3 bases, with 4 bases left in between. The CDR3 region is CASSDNGNTIYF. The CDR3 DNA sequence: TGTGCCAGCAGCGATAATGGAAACACCATATATTTT. Full variable domain (missing parts from reference TRBV9 and TRBJ1-3): DSGVTQTPKHLITATGQRVTLRCSPRSGDLSVYWYQQSLDQGLQFLIQYYNGEERAKGNILERFSAQQFPDLHSELNLSSLELGDSALYFCASSDNGNTIYFGEGSWLTVV.

This clone was observed a few times. The chain combines TRBV10-1 with TRBJ2-2; possibly TRBD2 for D (5 bases). Germline V gene data show CDR1 as WNHNN and CDR2 as SYGVQD (reference sequence). The length of the CDR3 is 15 residues. The ends were cut back, 0 bases at V and 6 bases at J, with 11 bases in the middle. Here the CDR3 DNA reads TGCGCCAGCAGTGAGTCATCCACTAGAGCCGGGGAGCTGTTTTTT. It translates to CASSESSTRAGELFF.

The chain combines TRBV28 with TRBJ1-2; a possible D gene is TRBD1 (5 bases). The CDR3 covers 15 residues. CDR1 is MDHEN and CDR2 is SYDVKM in the germline V gene. The ends were cut back, 6 bases at V and 0 bases at J, with 14 bases in the middle. CDR3 in amino acids: CASRPQGLANYGYTF. Here the CDR3 DNA reads TGTGCCAGCAGGCCCCAGGGCCTAGCTAACTATGGCTACACCTTC.

This chain uses TRBV29-1 with TRBJ2-1, with 7 bases matching TRBD2. Germline V lookup: CDR1 SQVTM, CDR2 ANQGSEA. V dropped 5 bases and J dropped 4; count of bases not matched to a gene: 8. The CDR3 runs to 14 residues. CDR3 protein: CSVRLAEVYNEQFF. CDR3 DNA: TGCAGCGTTCGGCTAGCGGAGGTTTACAATGAGCAGTTCTTC.

The chain employs TRBV2 and TRBJ2-7; no definite D call. Germline V lookup: CDR1 SNHLY, CDR2 FYNNEI. This CDR3 is built from 11 residues. The V end was cut by 7 bases, the J end by 6 bases, with 10 bases between. For the CDR3, the DNA is TGTGCCAGCACTCCAGGTGTCGAGCAGTACTTC. Translation: CASTPGVEQYF.

The chain carries TRBV5-1 and TRBJ1-1; no definite D call. The V gene lost 4 bases and the J gene lost 2 bases, with 15 bases spanning the gap. The CDR3 contains 15 residues. CDR1 is SGHRS and CDR2 is YFSETQ in the germline V gene. The CDR3 sequence: CASSATLEGNTEAFF. DNA for the CDR3: TGCGCCAGCAGCGCGACCCTAGAGGGTAACACTGAAGCTTTCTTT. The full variable domain, in which reference TRBV5-1 and TRBJ1-1 provide the parts outside the CDR3, is KAGVTQTPRYLIKTRGQQVTLSCSPISGHRSVSWYQQTPGQGLQFLFEYFSETQRNKGNFPGRFSGRQFSNSRSEMNVSTLELGDSALYLCASSATLEGNTEAFFGQGTRLTVV.